This is a list of T cell receptor beta chains from one sample in a study of shared clonotypes between healthy human individuals. The table came from immunoSEQ multiplex PCR; TCRdb's copy has only in-frame clones and leaves some out. The data show around 690,000 clones, with 90% seen just once and 34% held by the top ten. The material sequenced was memory CD8+ T cells from PBMCs. Receptors originate from a man between 18 and 35 years old in good health. Some clones in this sample may be carry-over from other donors' samples. The CDR3 runs from the conserved cysteine through the conserved F or W. A D gene is named only where the DNA matches it firmly. The size entry is marked missing in some rows and otherwise reads once, few, many or a size class.

cdr3_aa: CASRLQREGRSNEQFF; cdr3_nt: TGCGCCAGCAGACTCCAGCGGGAGGGCCGGAGCAATGAGCAGTTCTTC; cdr3_length: 16; d_call: TRBD2; v_call: TRBV5-1; j_call: TRBJ2-1; clone_size: .
cdr3_aa: CASSRLAASDTQYF; cdr3_nt: TGTGCCAGCAGTAGACTAGCTGCCTCAGATACGCAGTATTTT; cdr3_length: 14; d_call: TRBD2; v_call: TRBV27; j_call: TRBJ2-3; clone_size: .
cdr3_aa: CASSFRQGESVYEQYF; cdr3_nt: TGTGCCAGCAGCTTCCGACAGGGTGAATCTGTCTACGAGCAGTACTTC; cdr3_length: 16; d_call: TRBD1; v_call: TRBV11-2; j_call: TRBJ2-7; clone_size: .
cdr3_aa: CASRGTAFDEQYF; cdr3_nt: TGCGCCAGCAGGGGGACGGCGTTCGACGAGCAGTACTTC; cdr3_length: 13; d_call: .; v_call: TRBV5-1; j_call: TRBJ2-7; clone_size: .
cdr3_aa: CASSLSKRNQPTNEKLFF; cdr3_nt: TGTGCCAGCAGTTTATCGAAAAGGAATCAACCAACTAATGAAAAACTGTTTTTT; cdr3_length: 18; d_call: .; v_call: TRBV27; j_call: TRBJ1-4; clone_size: .
cdr3_aa: CASKDPLAGAGEQYF; cdr3_nt: TGTGCCAGCAAAGACCCACTAGCGGGAGCAGGCGAGCAGTACTTC; cdr3_length: 15; d_call: TRBD2; v_call: TRBV2; j_call: TRBJ2-7; clone_size: .
cdr3_aa: CASSFPGPTDTQYF; cdr3_nt: TGTGCCAGCAGTTTCCCGGGGCCTACAGATACGCAGTATTTT; cdr3_length: 14; d_call: .; v_call: TRBV27; j_call: TRBJ2-3; clone_size: once
cdr3_aa: CASSSLAGGPYNEQFF; cdr3_nt: TGTGCCAGCAGCTCTTTAGCGGGAGGACCCTACAATGAGCAGTTCTTC; cdr3_length: 16; d_call: TRBD2; v_call: TRBV11-2; j_call: TRBJ2-1; clone_size: .
cdr3_aa: CASSQNGVSSYGYTF; cdr3_nt: TGCGCCAGCAGCCAAAATGGCGTCTCGTCCTATGGCTACACCTTC; cdr3_length: 15; d_call: .; v_call: TRBV4-1; j_call: TRBJ1-2; clone_size: .
cdr3_aa: CASSDWTVDEQFF; cdr3_nt: TGTGCCAGCAGTGACTGGACGGTCGATGAGCAGTTCTTC; cdr3_length: 13; d_call: .; v_call: TRBV6-5; j_call: TRBJ2-1; clone_size: .
cdr3_aa: CASSHVDRSNEQFF; cdr3_nt: TGCGCCAGCAGCCACGTGGACAGATCGAATGAGCAGTTCTTC; cdr3_length: 14; d_call: .; v_call: TRBV4-3; j_call: TRBJ2-1; clone_size: .
cdr3_aa: CASSVGFTDTQYF; cdr3_nt: TGTGCCAGCAGCGTGGGCTTCACAGATACGCAGTATTTT; cdr3_length: 13; d_call: .; v_call: TRBV7-6; j_call: TRBJ2-3; clone_size: once
cdr3_aa: CAIPLDRVPPGEQYF; cdr3_nt: TGTGCCATCCCCTTAGACAGGGTCCCCCCTGGCGAGCAGTACTTC; cdr3_length: 15; d_call: TRBD1; v_call: TRBV7-9; j_call: TRBJ2-7; clone_size: .
cdr3_aa: CASSLVGEQYF; cdr3_nt: TGTGCCAGCAGCTTAGTGGGTGAGCAGTACTTC; cdr3_length: 11; d_call: .; v_call: TRBV7-8; j_call: TRBJ2-7; clone_size: .
cdr3_aa: CASSQEPGVSDTQYF; cdr3_nt: TGCGCCAGCAGCCAAGAACCGGGAGTGTCAGATACGCAGTATTTT; cdr3_length: 15; d_call: .; v_call: TRBV4-3; j_call: TRBJ2-3; clone_size: .
cdr3_aa: CASSPEDRGRYEQYF; cdr3_nt: TGTGCCAGCTCACCGGAGGACAGGGGTCGGTACGAGCAGTACTTC; cdr3_length: 15; d_call: TRBD1; v_call: TRBV18; j_call: TRBJ2-7; clone_size: once
cdr3_aa: CASSLVTANTEAFF; cdr3_nt: TGCGCCAGCAGCTTGGTGACAGCGAACACTGAAGCTTTCTTT; cdr3_length: 14; d_call: .; v_call: TRBV5-1; j_call: TRBJ1-1; clone_size: .
cdr3_aa: CASSLRQGWNEQFF; cdr3_nt: TGTGCCAGCAGCCTCCGACAGGGGTGGAATGAGCAGTTCTTC; cdr3_length: 14; d_call: TRBD1; v_call: TRBV13; j_call: TRBJ2-1; clone_size: .
cdr3_aa: CASSLGGLSSYEQYF; cdr3_nt: TGTGCCAGCAGCTTAGGAGGCTTGAGTTCCTACGAGCAGTACTTC; cdr3_length: 15; d_call: .; v_call: TRBV11-2; j_call: TRBJ2-7; clone_size: once
cdr3_aa: CATTDGEQYF; cdr3_nt: TGTGCCACCACGGACGGTGAGCAGTACTTC; cdr3_length: 10; d_call: .; v_call: TRBV2; j_call: TRBJ2-7; clone_size: .